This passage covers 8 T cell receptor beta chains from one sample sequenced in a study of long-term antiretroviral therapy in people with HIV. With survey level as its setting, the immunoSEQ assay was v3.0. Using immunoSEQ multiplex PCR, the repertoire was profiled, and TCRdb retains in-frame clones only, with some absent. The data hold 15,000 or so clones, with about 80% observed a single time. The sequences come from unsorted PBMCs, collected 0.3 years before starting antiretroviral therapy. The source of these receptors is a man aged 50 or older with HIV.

CDR3 loop: CASSQDVRTGAYGYTF. The CDR3 DNA follows: TGCGCCAGCAGCCAAGATGTCAGGACAGGGGCCTATGGCTACACCTTC. V usage is TRBV4-3 and J usage is TRBJ1-2; 9 nucleotides line up with TRBD1. Looked up from germline, CDR1 is LGHNA and CDR2 is YSLEER. The CDR3 spans 16 residues. V gave up 0 bases and J gave up 4 bases; unmatched junction bases: 6.

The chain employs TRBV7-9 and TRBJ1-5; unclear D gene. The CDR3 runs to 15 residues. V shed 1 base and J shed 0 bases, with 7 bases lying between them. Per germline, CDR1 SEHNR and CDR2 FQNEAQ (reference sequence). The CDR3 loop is CASSLGRFSNQPQHF. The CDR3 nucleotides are TGTGCCAGCAGCTTAGGGCGGTTTAGCAATCAGCCCCAGCATTTT.

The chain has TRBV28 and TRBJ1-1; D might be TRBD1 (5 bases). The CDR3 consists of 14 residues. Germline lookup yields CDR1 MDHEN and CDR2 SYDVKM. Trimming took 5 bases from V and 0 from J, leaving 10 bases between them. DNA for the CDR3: TGTGCCAGCAGTGAGGGACCGATGAACACTGAAGCTTTCTTT. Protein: CASSEGPMNTEAFF.

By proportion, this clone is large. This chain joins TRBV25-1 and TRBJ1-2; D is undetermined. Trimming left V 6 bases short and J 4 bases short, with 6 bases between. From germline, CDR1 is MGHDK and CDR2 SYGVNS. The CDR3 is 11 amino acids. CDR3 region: CASSDGYGYTF. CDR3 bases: TGTGCCAGCAGCGATGGCTATGGCTACACCTTC.

CDR3 sequence: CASSADSSYNSPLHF. Written as DNA, the CDR3 is TGTGCCAGCAGCGCGGATAGCTCCTATAATTCACCCCTCCACTTT. This chain connects TRBV9 to TRBJ1-6; no clear D gene. The CDR3 is made up of 15 amino acids. V was pared by 3 bases and J by 0 bases, with 7 bases between. Per the germline V gene, CDR1 is SGDLS and CDR2 is YYNGEE.

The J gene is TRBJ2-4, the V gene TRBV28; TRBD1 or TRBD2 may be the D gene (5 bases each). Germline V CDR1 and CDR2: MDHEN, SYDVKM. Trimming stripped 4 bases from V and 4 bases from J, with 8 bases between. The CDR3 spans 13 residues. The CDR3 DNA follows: TGTGCCAGCAGTTCGGGACCTAAAAACATTCAGTACTTC. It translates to CASSSGPKNIQYF.

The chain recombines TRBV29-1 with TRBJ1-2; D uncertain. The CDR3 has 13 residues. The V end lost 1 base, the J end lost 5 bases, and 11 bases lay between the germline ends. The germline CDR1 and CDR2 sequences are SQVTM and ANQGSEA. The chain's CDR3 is CSVEGSDSYGYTF. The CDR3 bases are TGCAGCGTTGAAGGCAGCGATAGTTATGGCTACACCTTC. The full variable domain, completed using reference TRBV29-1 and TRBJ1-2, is SAVISQKPSRDICQRGTSLTIQCQVDSQVTMMFWYRQQPGQSLTLIATANQGSEATYESGFVIDKFPISRPNLTFSTLTVSNMSPEDSSIYLCSVEGSDSYGYTFGSGTRLTVV.

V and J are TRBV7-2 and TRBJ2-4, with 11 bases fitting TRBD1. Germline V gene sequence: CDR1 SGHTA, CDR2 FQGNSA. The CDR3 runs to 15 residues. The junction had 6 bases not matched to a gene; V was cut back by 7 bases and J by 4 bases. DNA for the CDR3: TGTGCCAGCACAGGGACAGGGGGATTTAAAAACATTCAGTACTTC. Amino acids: CASTGTGGFKNIQYF.